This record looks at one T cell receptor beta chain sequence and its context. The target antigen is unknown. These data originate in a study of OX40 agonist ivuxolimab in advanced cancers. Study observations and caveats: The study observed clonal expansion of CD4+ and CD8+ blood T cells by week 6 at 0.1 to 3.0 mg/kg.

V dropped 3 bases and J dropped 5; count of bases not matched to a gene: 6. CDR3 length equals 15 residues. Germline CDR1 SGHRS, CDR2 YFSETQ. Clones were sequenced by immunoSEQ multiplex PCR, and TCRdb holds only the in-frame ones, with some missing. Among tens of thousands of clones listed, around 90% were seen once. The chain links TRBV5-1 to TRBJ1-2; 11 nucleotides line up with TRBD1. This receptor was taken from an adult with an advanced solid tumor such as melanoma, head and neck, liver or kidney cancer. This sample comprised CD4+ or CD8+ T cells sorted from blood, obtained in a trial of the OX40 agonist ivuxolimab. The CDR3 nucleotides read TGCGCCAGCAGCTCAGGGACAGGGGGACAGTATGGCTACACCTTC. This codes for CASSSGTGGQYGYTF. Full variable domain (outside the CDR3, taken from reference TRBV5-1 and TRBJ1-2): KAGVTQTPRYLIKTRGQQVTLSCSPISGHRSVSWYQQTPGQGLQFLFEYFSETQRNKGNFPGRFSGRQFSNSRSEMNVSTLELGDSALYLCASSSGTGGQYGYTFGSGTRLTVV.